The 3 T cell receptor beta chains given below trace back to one sample, sequenced in a study of blood T cell repertoires in COVID-19. Profiling relied on immunoSEQ multiplex PCR, and the TCRdb table lists in-frame clones only, not all of them. The data show 400,000 to 450,000 clones, with 88% seen just once and 10% to 15% held by the top ten. Sequenced material: peripheral blood. The receptor set was obtained from a woman between 45 and 65 years old with COVID-19, enrolled during active disease.

This clone appeared a few times. The chain joins TRBV2 to TRBJ2-7; possibly TRBD2 for D (6 bases). Germline values: CDR1 SNHLY, CDR2 FYNNEI. Trimming left V 7 bases short and J 4 bases short, with 11 bases between. The CDR3 length is 12 residues. CDR3: CASKTGGYEQYF. In nucleotides, the CDR3 is TGTGCCAGCAAAACAGGAGGGTACGAGCAGTACTTC. The full variable domain, its missing parts supplied by reference TRBV2 and TRBJ2-7, is EPEVTQTPSHQVTQMGQEVILRCVPISNHLYFYWYRQILGQKVEFLVSFYNNEISEKSEIFDDQFSVERPDGSNFTLKIRSTKLEDSAMYFCASKTGGYEQYFGPGTRLTVT.

For the CDR3, the DNA is TGTGCCAGCAGCTGGGGGCAGGCCTATGGCTACACCTTC. Translating it yields CASSWGQAYGYTF. The rearrangement joins TRBV7-8 to TRBJ1-2, with D possibly being TRBD1 (6 bases). Germline V CDR1 and CDR2: SGHVS, FQNEAQ. The ends were cut back, 4 bases at V and 4 bases at J, with 10 bases in the middle. This CDR3 is 13 amino acids long.

This chain uses TRBV7-3 with TRBJ1-6, with D possibly matching TRBD1 (6 bases). Germline-derived CDR1 and CDR2 are SGHTA and FQGTGA. Between the trimmed V and J ends, which lost 5 bases and 10 bases, there was a span of 18 bases. The CDR3 length is 15 residues. The CDR3 nucleotides are TGTGCCAGCAGCCTCGCAGGGGTCACACGGTCACCCCTCCACTTT. This gives the protein CASSLAGVTRSPLHF.